This T cell receptor beta chain stems from a study of T cell repertoires in cytomegalovirus infection. A few counts support this clonotype. MiXCR, applied by TCRdb to the reads, yields one record per CDR3 protein. The profile covers around 490,000 distinct CDR3 sequences, with approximately 26% appearing a single time and roughly 13% taken by the ten largest. V lost 1 base and J 2 bases, leaving 8 bases between the germline ends. CDR1 and CDR2 from the germline V gene are MGHRA and YSYEKL. This CDR3 comprises 14 residues. The sample was PBMCs. V is TRBV4-1 and J is TRBJ1-1; D call uncertain. The TCR comes from a human donor in good health (CMV status not recorded). Some clones in this sample may be carry-over from other donors' samples. This chain's CDR3 is CASSQGLLNTEAFF. The CDR3 DNA reads as TGCGCCAGCAGCCAAGGTCTCCTTAACACTGAAGCTTTCTTT.